This is a list of T cell receptor beta chains from one sample in a study of T-cell reconstitution after alpha-beta-depleted transplantation in children. TCRdb re-analysed the PCR reads in MiXCR, keeping a single row per CDR3 protein. The table includes fewer than 550,000 distinct CDR3 sequences, roughly 17% detected once. Sequencing was performed on PBMCs, mostly from graft donor cells, taken 360 days after TCRalphabeta/CD19-depleted stem cell transplant. Source of these receptors: a boy younger than two who had a stem cell transplant for Wiskott-Aldrich syndrome, so the T cells may come from the graft donor. The conserved cysteine and the conserved F or W are not part of the CDR3 here.

J | V | CDR3
TRBJ1-1 | TRBV6-5 | ASSYSATGFTEAF
TRBJ2-7 | TRBV20-1 | SASAGLAGDEQY
TRBJ2-7 | TRBV7-6 | ASSLKAGLPYEQY
TRBJ2-1 | TRBV6-2/TRBV6-3 | ASSYAKPLAGGWRGNEQF
TRBJ2-2 | TRBV6-2/TRBV6-3 | ASSFLLAGDTGELF
TRBJ2-1 | TRBV6-2/TRBV6-3 | ASSYSGRVNNEQF
TRBJ2-1 | TRBV12-3/TRBV12-4 | ASSLSASGGPLNNEQF
TRBJ2-1 | TRBV12-3/TRBV12-4 | ASSWGGAEQF
TRBJ2-1 | TRBV20-1 | SAPPRPSSYNEQF
TRBJ1-1 | TRBV4-2 | ASSQRDRGAF
TRBJ2-1 | TRBV20-1 | SARGSRTSGRNEQF
TRBJ2-2 | TRBV10-2 | ASSEGRPTGELF
TRBJ2-1 | TRBV12-3/TRBV12-4 | ASRELPGEQF
TRBJ1-1 | TRBV3-1 | ASSQESPFEAF
TRBJ2-3 | TRBV20-1 | SARKVDTQY
TRBJ1-1 | TRBV29-1 | SVGKQMNTEAF
TRBJ1-1 | TRBV18 | ASSARVAITEAF
TRBJ2-1 | TRBV4-3 | ASSQRHSYNEQF
TRBJ2-2 | TRBV5-1 | ASSKTHINTGELF
TRBJ1-6 | TRBV28 | ASTSGQGHSPLH
TRBJ1-2 | TRBV5-5 | ASSLELQYHGYT
TRBJ2-1 | TRBV28 | ASSPTGTGSPLEQF
TRBJ2-1 | TRBV4-1 | ASSQTPLSWDEQF
TRBJ2-3 | TRBV7-2 | ASSYRQAGGTDTQY
TRBJ2-7 | TRBV18 | ASSRWRGGTQTYEQY
TRBJ1-1 | TRBV5-1 | ASSFQEMNTEAF
TRBJ1-1 | TRBV10-3 | AIRGQANTEAF
TRBJ2-3 | TRBV24-1 | ATRPNRGIADTQY
TRBJ1-2 | TRBV12-3/TRBV12-4 | ASSTNYREIIYGYT
TRBJ2-7 | TRBV6-5 | ASSYSRTQRGVYEQY
TRBJ1-4 | TRBV29-1 | SVGRVSRVF
TRBJ2-5 | TRBV29-1 | SVEVQETQY
TRBJ2-2 | TRBV7-9 | ASSPGLAGGLWELF
TRBJ2-5 | TRBV15 | ATSIGGQETQY
TRBJ2-4 | TRBV3-1 | ASSLLLTQNIQY
TRBJ1-5 | TRBV5-1 | ASSQDGLDNQPQH
TRBJ1-1 | TRBV20-1 | SAGTGRAPEAF
TRBJ2-7 | TRBV12-3/TRBV12-4 | ASSLRDFEQY
TRBJ1-2 | TRBV6-2/TRBV6-3 | ASSRTGNNYGYT
TRBJ2-1 | TRBV11-2 | ASSSTWGQAHNEQF
TRBJ2-7 | TRBV6-2/TRBV6-3 | ASSSSGRASNEQY
TRBJ2-1 | TRBV5-1 | ASSPPDNEQF
TRBJ2-1 | TRBV12-3/TRBV12-4 | ASSLTSGRRNEQF
TRBJ1-4 | TRBV12-3/TRBV12-4 | ASSPPTNNEKLF
TRBJ2-5 | TRBV6-2/TRBV6-3 | ASSYRVQETQY
TRBJ2-7 | TRBV29-1 | SGNRGYEQY
TRBJ2-3 | TRBV7-6 | ASSRHKGTDTQY
TRBJ2-1 | TRBV7-9 | ASSYPRGSGYNEQF
TRBJ2-1 | TRBV18 | ASSQLDRVLDNEQF
TRBJ2-5 | TRBV12-3/TRBV12-4 | ASSYNRGTQETQY
TRBJ2-1 | TRBV29-1 | SVKNPSSGRVHEQF
TRBJ2-2 | TRBV11-3 | ASSHQYIGELF
TRBJ2-5 | TRBV28 | ASSRSGGETQY
TRBJ2-5 | TRBV3-1 | ASSQDQPALQETQY